Presented here are 29 T cell receptor beta chains from one specimen sequenced in a study of blood T cell repertoires in COVID-19. Generated by immunoSEQ multiplex PCR, the TCRdb table keeps only in-frame clones and is missing some. The data contain 200,000 to 300,000 clones, 75% to 85% of them singletons. Sequencing was performed on peripheral blood. These receptors were obtained from a woman in her 70s with acute or convalescent COVID-19.

The rearrangement links TRBV28 to TRBJ1-2; D not resolved. CDR1 is MDHEN, CDR2 SYDVKM, per germline. The length of the CDR3 is 13 residues. Trimming removed 2 bases from V and 4 bases from J, with 8 bases in between. The CDR3 bases are TGTGCCAGCAGTTTACCACAGTTCTATGGCTACACCTTC. It is translated as CASSLPQFYGYTF.

This clone was found once. The rearrangement joins TRBV6-5 to TRBJ2-5; tentative D call: TRBD1 (6 bases). CDR3 length: 12 amino acids. Trimming took off 7 bases at V and 2 bases at J, with 8 bases between the two ends. In germline, CDR1 is MNHEY, CDR2 SVGAGI. The CDR3 DNA sequence: TGTGCCAGCAATCAGGGGCAAGAGACCCAGTACTTC. It encodes CASNQGQETQYF.

The chain employs TRBV18 and TRBJ1-2, with 9 bases aligning to TRBD1. This CDR3 is 18 amino acids long. The junction had 16 bases not matched to a gene; V was cut back by 2 bases and J by 6 bases. Germline V gene lookup returns CDR1 KGHSH and CDR2 LQKENI. In DNA form, the CDR3 reads TGTGCCAGCTCACCAGTTGGTCCACAGGGGGCGGCCCCCCATGGCTACACCTTC. Protein sequence: CASSPVGPQGAAPHGYTF.

This chain links TRBV5-1 with TRBJ2-3; 8 bases map to TRBD1. The junction had 6 bases not matched to a gene; V was cut back by 2 bases and J by 7 bases. From germline, CDR1 is SGHRS and CDR2 YFSETQ. The CDR3 loop spans 14 amino acids. CDR3 amino acids: CASSLPQGANTQYF. The CDR3 coding sequence is TGCGCCAGCAGCTTACCCCAGGGGGCGAATACGCAGTATTTT.

V and J are TRBV19 and TRBJ2-6; no clear D gene. This CDR3 comprises 14 residues. Germline V gene sequence: CDR1 LNHDA, CDR2 SQIVND (reference sequence). Trimming cost V 4 bases and J 1 base, with 5 bases left between them. The CDR3 reads CASSKRSGANVLTF. CDR3 coding DNA: TGTGCCAGTAGTAAGAGATCTGGGGCCAACGTCCTGACTTTC. Full variable domain (rest looked up from reference TRBV19 and TRBJ2-6): DGGITQSPKYLFRKEGQNVTLSCEQNLNHDAMYWYRQDPGQGLRLIYYSQIVNDFQKGDIAEGYSVSREKKESFPLTVTSAQKNPTAFYLCASSKRSGANVLTFGAGSRLTVL.

This chain uses TRBV4-2 with TRBJ2-2, with D possibly matching TRBD1 (6 bases). Germline V CDR1 and CDR2: LGHNA, YNFKEQ. The CDR3 has 17 amino acids. The V end lost 1 base, the J end lost 3 bases, and 15 bases lay between the germline ends. As DNA, the CDR3 is TGTGCCAGCAGCCAAGCCATCGATACAGGGTACACCGGGGAGCTGTTTTTT. Residues: CASSQAIDTGYTGELFF.

This clone was recorded only once. The CDR3 coding sequence is TGTGCCAGCAGCATCTCGACAGGGGCCGGTTTGCGGACCCAGTACTTC. This encodes CASSISTGAGLRTQYF. The chain carries TRBV5-4 and TRBJ2-5, with TRBD1 identical over 8 bases. Germline V gene sequence: CDR1 SGHNT, CDR2 YYREEE (reference sequence). This CDR3 region has 16 residues. The V and J ends lost 4 bases and 7 bases, in that order; junction bases with no gene match: 15.

The chain carries TRBV27 and TRBJ2-7; maybe TRBD1 (6 bases). Trimming removed 8 bases from V and 2 bases from J, with 13 bases in between. Germline V gene sequence: CDR1 MNHEY, CDR2 SMNVEV (reference sequence). This CDR3 is 13 amino acids long. CDR3 nucleotide sequence: TGTGCCAGCTCGACAGGTGGGGCCTACGAGCAGTACTTC. This gives the protein CASSTGGAYEQYF.

Here the CDR3 DNA reads TGTGCCAGCAGCTTACTTACAGGGAACACCGGGGAGCTGTTTTTT. It is translated as CASSLLTGNTGELFF. This chain links TRBV11-3 with TRBJ2-2, with D possibly matching TRBD1 (5 bases). This CDR3 has 15 amino acids. V lost 2 bases and J 1 base, leaving 8 bases between the germline ends. Germline lookup yields CDR1 SGHNT and CDR2 YENEEA.

This chain uses TRBV7-9 with TRBJ2-1, with 7 bases identical to TRBD1. This CDR3 has 15 residues. Germline lookup yields CDR1 SEHNR and CDR2 FQNEAQ (reference sequence). V shed 3 bases and J 8 bases; nucleotides not matched to a gene: 10. The CDR3 loop reads CASSFDREMIYEQFF. In DNA, the CDR3 is TGTGCCAGCAGCTTTGACAGGGAAATGATCTATGAGCAGTTCTTC.

The gene calls are TRBV5-4 and TRBJ2-7, with 9 bases that match TRBD2. Trimming took 2 bases from V and 0 from J; bases not matched to a gene: 9. This CDR3 spans 17 amino acids. Germline CDR1 SGHNT, CDR2 YYREEE (reference sequence). CDR3 protein: CASSFLLNSGGSYEQYF. In DNA, the CDR3 is TGTGCCAGCAGCTTTTTGCTAAATAGCGGGGGCTCCTACGAGCAGTACTTC. Drawing the rest from reference TRBV5-4 and TRBJ2-7, the complete variable domain is ETGVTQSPTHLIKTRGQQVTLRCSSQSGHNTVSWYQQALGQGPQFIFQYYREEENGRGNFPPRFSGLQFPNYSSELNVNALELDDSALYLCASSFLLNSGGSYEQYFGPGTRLTVT.

The chain recombines TRBV2 with TRBJ1-2, with D possibly being TRBD1 (5 bases). Trimming pared 3 bases from V and 0 bases from J, leaving 8 bases between. This CDR3 contains 14 residues. Germline V gene lookup returns CDR1 SNHLY and CDR2 FYNNEI. DNA for the CDR3: TGTGCCAGCAGTGATGACAGTCCTAACTATGGCTACACCTTC. Protein product: CASSDDSPNYGYTF. Complete variable domain (other parts from reference TRBV2 and TRBJ1-2): EPEVTQTPSHQVTQMGQEVILRCVPISNHLYFYWYRQILGQKVEFLVSFYNNEISEKSEIFDDQFSVERPDGSNFTLKIRSTKLEDSAMYFCASSDDSPNYGYTFGSGTRLTVV.

The rearrangement links TRBV19 to TRBJ1-4; D might be TRBD1 (6 bases). This CDR3 is 15 amino acids long. Looked up from germline, CDR1 is LNHDA and CDR2 is SQIVND (reference sequence). V was shortened by 6 bases and J by 4 bases, with 15 bases between the two germline ends. For the CDR3, the DNA is TGTGCCAGTAGCAACAGGAAGGACAGTAATGAAAAACTGTTTTTT. Its protein product is CASSNRKDSNEKLFF. The variable domain in full, with the rest retrieved from reference TRBV19 and TRBJ1-4, is DGGITQSPKYLFRKEGQNVTLSCEQNLNHDAMYWYRQDPGQGLRLIYYSQIVNDFQKGDIAEGYSVSREKKESFPLTVTSAQKNPTAFYLCASSNRKDSNEKLFFGSGTQLSVL.

The rearrangement links TRBV6-2 or TRBV6-3 to TRBJ1-2; unclear D gene. The V end lost 5 bases, the J end lost 2 bases, and 9 bases lay between the germline ends. CDR1 and CDR2 from the germline V gene are MNHEY and SVGEGT. There are 13 residues in the CDR3. The CDR3: CASSLTENYGYTF. CDR3 sequence (DNA): TGTGCCAGCAGTCTGACGGAGAACTATGGCTACACCTTC.

This clone came up once. This rearrangement joins TRBV7-2 to TRBJ1-5; TRBD1 might be the D (6 bases). CDR1 SGHTA and CDR2 FQGNSA come from the germline V gene. The ends were cut back, 1 base at V and 4 bases at J, with 8 bases in the middle. The CDR3 consists of 14 residues. The DNA of the CDR3 is TGTGCCAGCAGCTTAGATACAGGGAATCAGCCCCAGCATTTT. Protein sequence: CASSLDTGNQPQHF.

V and J are TRBV7-8 and TRBJ1-6; D is unresolved. This CDR3 is built from 14 residues. Per the germline V gene, CDR1 is SGHVS and CDR2 is FQNEAQ. V was trimmed by 0 bases and J by 7 bases, leaving 7 bases between them. The CDR3 coding sequence is TGTGCCAGCAGCTTAGCGATGAGAAATTCACCCCTCCACTTT. It yields the protein CASSLAMRNSPLHF. The variable domain in full, with the rest retrieved from reference TRBV7-8 and TRBJ1-6, is GAGVSQSPRYKVAKRGQDVALRCDPISGHVSLFWYQQALGQGPEFLTYFQNEAQLDKSGLPSDRFFAERPEGSVSTLKIQRTQQEDSAVYLCASSLAMRNSPLHFGNGTRLTVT.

This clone was seen a handful of times. This rearrangement joins TRBV7-2 to TRBJ2-1, with TRBD1 identical over 11 bases. Germline-derived CDR1 and CDR2 are SGHTA and FQGNSA. CDR3 length equals 15 residues. Trimming took 5 bases from V and 9 from J; bases not matched to a gene: 9. As DNA, the CDR3 is TGTGCCAGCAGCGGACAGGGGGCTCGTATAGGTGAGCAGTTCTTC. The encoded protein is CASSGQGARIGEQFF.

To note about this clone: Germline and junction disagree at one end, which may indicate a read error. The rearrangement uses TRBV5-4 and TRBJ2-3; 9 nucleotides agree with TRBD1. Germline values: CDR1 SGHNT, CDR2 YYREEE (reference sequence). The CDR3 length is 16 residues. CDR3: CASSGGTGKGTDTQYF. The CDR3 DNA reads TGTGCCAGCAGCGGGGGGACAGGGAAGGGCACGGATACGCAGTATTTT.

The chain combines TRBV6-1 with TRBJ2-5, with TRBD2 matching over 13 bases. Germline lookup yields CDR1 MNHNS and CDR2 SASEGT. The J segment lost 10 bases and the V segment lost 4 bases, leaving 12 bases of the junction unmatched. This CDR3 is 16 amino acids long. The CDR3, as DNA: TGTGCCAGCAGTGCCGTCACTAGCGGGGGGGAGGGTGGCCAGTACTTC. It encodes CASSAVTSGGEGGQYF.

V and J are TRBV2 and TRBJ1-2, with D perhaps TRBD1 (5 bases). V was trimmed by 2 bases and J by 7 bases, leaving 17 bases between them. CDR3 size: 15 residues. Germline values: CDR1 SNHLY, CDR2 FYNNEI. The DNA of the CDR3 is TGTGCCAGCAGTGAATCCCCAACAGGCGGGGGTGGCTACACCTTC. This encodes CASSESPTGGGGYTF.

The genes are TRBV15 and TRBJ1-1, with 8 bases that match TRBD1. The length of the CDR3 is 14 residues. V was clipped by 4 bases and J by 6 bases; unmatched bases: 7. Germline CDR1 reads LNHNV; CDR2 reads YYDKDF (reference sequence). This CDR3 reads CATSTGGGYPEAFF. The CDR3 DNA sequence: TGTGCCACCAGCACAGGGGGCGGCTATCCTGAAGCTTTCTTT.

The rearrangement joins TRBV29-1 to TRBJ2-3; 8 bases fit TRBD2. Germline V gives CDR1 SQVTM, CDR2 ANQGSEA. The CDR3 contains 16 residues. Germline trimming cut 7 bases from V and 0 bases from J; bases unmatched to any gene: 12. The CDR3 DNA sequence: TGCAGCGGAAAGGGGAACCAGCGGGGGAGCACAGATACGCAGTATTTT. Amino acid sequence: CSGKGNQRGSTDTQYF.

The genes are TRBV20-1 and TRBJ2-5, with 8 bases aligning to TRBD1. Losses at the gene ends were 5 bases for V and 5 bases for J; bases not matched to a gene: 10. This CDR3 spans 14 amino acids. CDR1 is DFQATT and CDR2 is SNEGSKA in the germline V gene (reference sequence). CDR3 loop: CSARGQGRLETQYF. DNA for the CDR3: TGCAGTGCTCGTGGACAGGGTAGATTGGAGACCCAGTACTTC.

CDR3 residues: CASSLATGHLYGYTF. CDR3 in DNA: TGCGCCAGCAGCTTGGCGACAGGGCACCTTTATGGCTACACCTTC. The V and J genes are TRBV5-1 and TRBJ1-2; 7 bases line up with TRBD1. Germline V CDR1 and CDR2: SGHRS, YFSETQ. Trimming cost V 0 bases and J 5 bases; bases outside gene matches: 7. The CDR3 has 15 residues.

This sequence joins TRBV3-1 (or the pseudogene TRBV3-2) and TRBJ2-2, with a possible D match to TRBD2 (5 bases). Trimming left V 8 bases short and J 6 bases short, with 19 bases between. The CDR3 contains 15 residues. Germline-derived CDR1 and CDR2 are LGHDT and YNNKEL (reference sequence). CDR3 nucleotide sequence: TGTGCCAGCGAGTCGGGGTGGCGCTTGCCCGGGGAGCTGTTTTTT. Protein sequence: CASESGWRLPGELFF.

The chain employs TRBV4-3 and TRBJ1-1, with no clear D. Trimming left V 0 bases short and J 3 bases short, with 14 bases between. The V gene's germline CDR1 is LGHNA and CDR2 YSLEER. The CDR3 totals 16 residues. This CDR3 is CASSQDFALRDTEAFF. In nucleotides, the CDR3 is TGCGCCAGCAGCCAAGATTTTGCTTTAAGAGACACTGAAGCTTTCTTT.

This rearrangement joins TRBV4-2 to TRBJ1-1; 11 bases line up with TRBD1. The CDR3 length is 14 residues. The junction had 1 base not matched to a gene; V was cut back by 3 bases and J by 4 bases. Germline values: CDR1 LGHNA, CDR2 YNFKEQ. The CDR3 coding sequence is TGTGCCAGCAGCCAGGACAGGGGGCCCACTGAAGCTTTCTTT. It is translated as CASSQDRGPTEAFF.

The chain uses TRBV5-4 and TRBJ1-4, with TRBD1 as a possible D gene (5 bases). Germline CDR1 SGHNT, CDR2 YYREEE (reference sequence). The CDR3 sequence is 14 residues long. Deletions cut 4 bases from V and 0 bases from J, with 7 bases between. DNA of the CDR3: TGTGCCAGCAGCAAGACAGCAACTAATGAAAAACTGTTTTTT. As protein: CASSKTATNEKLFF.

Remarks on this clone: An end of the junction does not agree with germline; a read error may underlie this. The chain joins TRBV11-2 to TRBJ1-1; D may be TRBD1 (5 bases). The CDR3 is made up of 14 amino acids. Germline V gene data show CDR1 as SGHAT and CDR2 as FQNNGV. The CDR3, as DNA: TGTGCCAGCAGCCTAGAGAGTGGGGGGACTGAAGCTTTCTTT. Translation gives CASSLESGGTEAFF. The full variable domain, rest sourced from reference TRBV11-2 and TRBJ1-1, is EAGVAQSPRYKIIEKRQSVAFWCNPISGHATLYWYQQILGQGPKLLIQFQNNGVVDDSQLPKDRFSAERLKGVDSTLKIQPAKLEDSAVYLCASSLESGGTEAFFGQGTRLTVV.